The T cell receptor (beta chain) described here comes from a study of T cells after yellow fever vaccination. Across the whole study: Fractions containing few cells were prepared with SMART-Seq v4 Ultra Low Input. Findings and limits, study-wide: Post-booster repertoires again held most primary-vaccination clones (just under 97% CD4, 75% to 90% CD8). A limited proportion of clonotypes was detected within both the CD4 and CD8 compartments.

The germline V and J ends were trimmed by 4 bases and 2 bases, with 19 bases remaining between them. Germline V gene data show CDR1 as SGHRS and CDR2 as YFSETQ. CDR3 length: 16 residues. This clonotype was picked up a small number of times. Its antigen is still unknown. The TCR cDNA carried a universal primer site and UMIs from 5'RACE template switching. TCRdb reanalysed the 5' RACE reads using MiXCR and keeps one entry per CDR3 protein. The table lists some 170,000 distinct CDR3 sequences, 7% to 10% of them singletons. The sequence was obtained from a man aged 18-30 years who received the YFV17D yellow fever vaccine. The starting material was CD8+ T cells sorted from PBMCs, obtained 45 days after the yellow fever booster vaccination. This sequence joins TRBV5-1 and TRBJ2-7, with D hard to call. The CDR3 nucleotides are TGCGCCAGCAGCCTAGGGTCCCCCCCGGCAGCCTACGAGCAGTACTTC. Protein product: CASSLGSPPAAYEQYF. The entire variable domain, with the rest obtained from reference TRBV5-1 and TRBJ2-7, is as follows: KAGVTQTPRYLIKTRGQQVTLSCSPISGHRSVSWYQQTPGQGLQFLFEYFSETQRNKGNFPGRFSGRQFSNSRSEMNVSTLELGDSALYLCASSLGSPPAAYEQYFGPGTRLTVT.